A single sample gave rise to the 10 T cell receptor beta chains below, sequenced in a study of neurological immune-mediated disorders. TCRdb passed the 5' RACE reads through MiXCR, listing each CDR3 protein once. The sample yields tens of thousands of distinct CDR3 sequences, around 3.4% seen once. Source material: PBMCs. The receptors shown here come from a man aged 40-55 years with multiple sclerosis.

This clonotype has a single count. Without the conserved terminal phenylalanine or tryptophan, this CDR3 likely stems from a read error. The chain recombines TRBV20-1 with TRBJ2-4, with D unresolved. Per the germline V gene, CDR1 is DFQATT and CDR2 is SNEGSKA (reference sequence). The germline V and J ends were trimmed by 6 bases and 8 bases, with 11 bases remaining between them. CDR3 size: 11 residues. The CDR3 bases are TGCAGTGCAAGGAACCAGGACATTCAGTACAAC. Amino acids: CSARNQDIQYN.

This clonotype has at least ten counts. The V and J genes are TRBV29-1 and TRBJ1-2, with D unresolved. CDR1 and CDR2 (germline): SQVTM, ANQGSEA. CDR3 size: 11 residues. The germline V and J ends were trimmed by 5 bases and 4 bases, with 8 bases remaining between them. In nucleotides, the CDR3 is TGCAGCGTTAGAGAGGGCTATGGCTACACCTTC. Protein product: CSVREGYGYTF.

This clonotype was recorded many times. CDR3 protein: CSATQGAGEKLFF. The DNA for the CDR3 is TGCAGTGCTACCCAGGGGGCGGGTGAAAAACTGTTTTTT. The V call is TRBV20-1, the J call TRBJ1-4, with TRBD1 matching 8 bases. The CDR3 loop spans 13 amino acids. J gave up 7 bases and V 4 bases, and 5 bases lay outside the gene matches. Germline CDR1 DFQATT, CDR2 SNEGSKA (reference sequence).

This clonotype was recorded at least ten times. This rearrangement joins TRBV27 to TRBJ2-3; D may be TRBD2 (6 bases). V was clipped by 2 bases and J by 8 bases, with 14 bases between them. The CDR3 is 14 amino acids. Germline loops: CDR1 MNHEY, CDR2 SMNVEV (reference sequence). The CDR3 region is CASSLPGGGATQYF. DNA for the CDR3: TGTGCCAGCAGTTTACCTGGGGGAGGAGCTACGCAGTATTTT.

As to this clonotype: A much more abundant neighbour one base away suggests this may be a read error. The chain recombines TRBV24-1 with TRBJ2-1; tentatively, D is TRBD1 (5 bases). Germline V gene data show CDR1 as KGHDR and CDR2 as SFDVKD. V dropped 7 bases and J dropped 9 bases, with 12 bases sitting between them. The CDR3 runs to 12 residues. CDR3 DNA: TGTGCCACCAGCGAAAGGGGTGCTGAGCAGTTCTTC. Translated: CATSERGAEQFF.

Many counts were recorded for this clonotype. This chain joins TRBV7-6 and TRBJ2-7; 8 bases are a match to TRBD1. Germline V lookup: CDR1 SGHVS, CDR2 FNYEAQ. CDR3 length equals 14 residues. The ends lost 4 bases at V and 6 bases at J; junction bases unmatched: 8. CDR3: CASSSPGQGSEQYF. CDR3 in DNA: TGTGCCAGCAGCTCGCCCGGACAGGGTAGCGAGCAGTACTTC. The full variable domain, completed using reference TRBV7-6 and TRBJ2-7, is GAGVSQSPRYKVTKRGQDVALRCDPISGHVSLYWYRQALGQGPEFLTYFNYEAQQDKSGLPNDRFSAERPEGSISTLTIQRTEQRDSAMYRCASSSPGQGSEQYFGPGTRLTVT.

This clonotype was seen at least ten times. The chain couples TRBV10-3 to TRBJ2-1; TRBD2 matches 8 bases. CDR3 length equals 15 residues. J gave up 0 bases and V 2 bases, and 0 bases lay outside the gene matches. CDR1 is ENHRY, CDR2 SYGVKD, per germline. CDR3 amino acids: CAISEAGGSYNEQFF. As DNA, the CDR3 is TGTGCCATCAGTGAGGCGGGGGGCTCCTACAATGAGCAGTTCTTC.

At least ten counts were recorded for this clonotype. The V gene is TRBV14, the J gene TRBJ2-2, with a possible D match to TRBD1 (5 bases). The CDR3 runs to 15 residues. Per germline, CDR1 SGHDN and CDR2 FVKESK. The V gene lost 1 base and the J gene lost 1 base, with 7 bases spanning the gap. CDR3 sequence: CASSQGTKNTGELFF. The CDR3 region has the DNA TGTGCCAGCAGCCAAGGGACAAAGAACACCGGGGAGCTGTTTTTT. The variable domain in full, with the rest retrieved from reference TRBV14 and TRBJ2-2, is EAGVTQFPSHSVIEKGQTVTLRCDPISGHDNLYWYRRVMGKEIKFLLHFVKESKQDESGMPNNRFLAERTGGTYSTLKVQPAELEDSGVYFCASSQGTKNTGELFFGEGSRLTVL.

This clonotype was seen many times. This chain uses TRBV27 with TRBJ1-2, with TRBD1 matching 7 bases. From germline, CDR1 is MNHEY and CDR2 SMNVEV (reference sequence). J was trimmed by 5 bases and V by 2 bases; bases with no gene match: 14. CDR3 size: 17 residues. The CDR3 reads CASSLLRDRFSFYGYTF. CDR3 DNA sequence: TGTGCCAGCAGTTTACTTCGGGACAGATTCAGTTTTTATGGCTACACCTTC.

This clonotype has a count of ten or more. The V gene is TRBV7-2, the J gene TRBJ2-2, with no clear D. The CDR3 covers 13 residues. Germline V gives CDR1 SGHTA, CDR2 FQGNSA. V lost 4 bases and J lost 3, with 6 bases in between. CDR3 protein: CASSSYYTGELFF. For the CDR3, the DNA is TGTGCCAGCAGCTCTTACTACACCGGGGAGCTGTTTTTT.